This T cell receptor beta chain stems from a study of blood T cell repertoires in COVID-19. Among Cohort 3 donors, those recovered had two negative PCRs, clearance, or symptom resolution. Per germline, CDR1 MDHEN and CDR2 SYDVKM. The CDR3 covers 16 residues. Trimming removed 5 bases from V and 4 bases from J; junction bases left unmatched: 10. Assay used: immunoSEQ multiplex PCR; TCRdb lists only in-frame clones, some missing. This table holds roughly 180,000 clones, approximately 80% found once. This TCR was recovered from a man between 45 and 60 years old who had recovered from COVID-19. The specimen sequenced was PBMCs or T cells enriched from blood (not recorded which). This chain connects TRBV28 to TRBJ1-3; the match to TRBD1 covers 8 bases. The CDR3 DNA reads TGTGCCAGCAGTCCCCCGACAGGGGTAGGAGGAAACACCATATATTTT. Translated, it gives CASSPPTGVGGNTIYF.